The 14 T cell receptor beta chains in this list originate from one sample, sequenced in a study of cytomegalovirus exposure and HLA in healthy donors. The PCR was carried out with 60 Vbeta primers and 13 Jbeta primers. Clones were sequenced by immunoSEQ multiplex PCR, and TCRdb holds only the in-frame ones, with some missing. The table lists 140,000 or so clones, roughly 62% of them singletons. Sequenced material: PBMCs. The receptors here all came from a man in his sixties in good health and CMV-seronegative.

The table lists this clone with a count of one. The genes are TRBV7-3 and TRBJ2-1, with 11 nucleotides matching TRBD2. With 4 bases clipped from V and 6 bases from J, the junction kept 8 bases outside the gene matches. The CDR3 sequence is 16 residues long. CDR1 is SGHTA and CDR2 is FQGTGA in the germline V gene. The CDR3 is CASSSWGTSGPNEQFF. The CDR3 DNA is TGTGCCAGCAGCTCATGGGGGACTAGCGGCCCCAATGAGCAGTTCTTC.

The chain couples TRBV7-3 to TRBJ1-4, with 10 bases lining up with TRBD1. Unmatched junction bases numbered 6, after V lost 4 bases and J lost 7 bases. This CDR3 region has 15 residues. Germline V gene data show CDR1 as SGHTA and CDR2 as FQGTGA. CDR3 nucleotides: TGTGCCAGCAGCTCCCCAGACAGGGGGCGTGAAAAACTGTTTTTT. Its translation is CASSSPDRGREKLFF.

The gene calls are TRBV19 and TRBJ2-2, with 7 bases aligning to TRBD1. Germline V CDR1 and CDR2: LNHDA, SQIVND (reference sequence). V lost 5 bases, J lost 5 bases, and 11 bases stayed unmatched. The CDR3 loop spans 16 amino acids. The CDR3 is CASSPYRGVLTGELFF. Here the CDR3 DNA reads TGTGCCAGTAGTCCTTACAGGGGTGTTTTGACCGGGGAGCTGTTTTTT.

V usage is TRBV11-2 and J usage is TRBJ2-3; TRBD2 aligns across 8 bases. The CDR3 extends over 13 amino acids. Trimming cost V 4 bases and J 6 bases; bases outside gene matches: 3. CDR1 and CDR2 (germline): SGHAT, FQNNGV. The chain's CDR3 is CASSSPGGDTQYF. In DNA form, the CDR3 reads TGTGCCAGCAGCTCCCCGGGGGGGGATACGCAGTATTTT.

This clone was observed a handful of times. CDR3 coding DNA: TGCAGCGTTGGAGGTAGCGGGGGAGACACCGGGGAGCTGTTTTTT. It translates to CSVGGSGGDTGELFF. The gene calls are TRBV29-1 and TRBJ2-2, with 9 bases that match TRBD2. The CDR3 spans 15 residues. V gave up 4 bases and J gave up 3 bases; unmatched junction bases: 6. Germline CDR1 and CDR2: SQVTM and ANQGSEA.

The gene calls are TRBV30 and TRBJ2-5, with 8 positions matching TRBD1. The germline gives CDR1 GTSNPN, CDR2 SVGIG (reference sequence). With V trimmed by 0 bases and J by 5 bases, 8 bases remained unmatched. The CDR3 consists of 15 residues. CDR3 DNA sequence: TGTGCCTGGAGTGTACCCCAGGGGGCGGGGGAGACCCAGTACTTC. This translates into CAWSVPQGAGETQYF.

The genes are TRBV6-5 and TRBJ2-7, with D possibly being TRBD1 (7 bases). CDR3 size: 14 residues. The germline CDR1 and CDR2 sequences are MNHEY and SVGAGI. The V end was cut by 5 bases, the J end by 4 bases, with 15 bases between. CDR3 sequence: CASSPGPGGYEQYF. As DNA, the CDR3 is TGTGCCAGCAGTCCCGGGCCAGGGGGGTACGAGCAGTACTTC.

In its sample, this clone was seen a few times. This chain joins TRBV7-3 and TRBJ2-3; the D gene is possibly TRBD1 (6 bases). Trimming cost V 3 bases and J 0 bases, with 16 bases left between them. This CDR3 spans 17 amino acids. Germline CDR1 and CDR2: SGHTA and FQGTGA. The CDR3 DNA reads TGTGCCAGCAGCTTGGTCCCGGGGACATATAGCACAGATACGCAGTATTTT. Translating it yields CASSLVPGTYSTDTQYF.

This chain connects TRBV7-2 to TRBJ2-5; the match to TRBD1 covers 9 bases. The CDR3 length is 15 residues. The V segment lost 6 bases and the J segment 5 bases; nucleotides outside the gene matches: 10. Germline V CDR1 and CDR2: SGHTA, FQGNSA. This CDR3 is CASSWDRVASETQYF. In DNA form, the CDR3 reads TGTGCCAGCAGTTGGGACAGGGTTGCATCGGAGACCCAGTACTTC.

This chain connects TRBV7-9 to TRBJ1-4; D unresolved. Per germline, CDR1 SEHNR and CDR2 FQNEAQ (reference sequence). This CDR3 spans 14 amino acids. With 5 bases removed from V and 6 bases from J, the gap between germline ends came to 13 bases. The CDR3 here is CASSLDTDDEKLFF. CDR3 DNA: TGTGCCAGCAGCCTCGACACGGATGATGAAAAACTGTTTTTT.

The chain uses TRBV30 and TRBJ1-1, with a possible D match to TRBD1 (5 bases). CDR3 length equals 13 residues. Germline loops: CDR1 GTSNPN, CDR2 SVGIG (reference sequence). V gave up 4 bases and J gave up 5 bases, with 14 bases separating them. As DNA, the CDR3 is TGTGCCTGGATCGACAGCCCTGCAACTGAAGCTTTCTTT. Protein: CAWIDSPATEAFF. Combining the CDR3 with reference TRBV30 and TRBJ1-1 gives the whole variable domain SQTIHQWPATLVQPVGSPLSLECTVEGTSNPNLYWYRQAAGRGLQLLFYSVGIGQISSEVPQNLSASRPQDRQFILSSKKLLLSDSGFYLCAWIDSPATEAFFGQGTRLTVV.

The J gene is TRBJ2-3, the V gene TRBV6-5; D unclear. V was pared by 2 bases and J by 1 base, with 4 bases between. The CDR3 has 13 residues. Looked up from germline, CDR1 is MNHEY and CDR2 is SVGAGI. The CDR3 region is CASSYAGTDTQYF. The CDR3, as DNA: TGTGCCAGCAGTTACGCAGGCACAGATACGCAGTATTTT.

This clone was seen only a few times. V usage is TRBV2 and J usage is TRBJ2-7; possible D gene TRBD1, 5 bases. The CDR3 spans 13 residues. Germline V gene data show CDR1 as SNHLY and CDR2 as FYNNEI. V dropped 7 bases and J dropped 3 bases, with 13 bases sitting between them. CDR3 amino acids: CASTSKRGYEQYF. The CDR3 DNA sequence: TGTGCCAGCACTTCCAAAAGGGGCTACGAGCAGTACTTC.

The gene calls are TRBV5-1 and TRBJ2-1, with a weak D call TRBD1 (5 bases). This CDR3 is built from 16 residues. V was trimmed by 4 bases and J by 3 bases, leaving 17 bases between them. Looked up from germline, CDR1 is SGHRS and CDR2 is YFSETQ. CDR3 loop: CASSPDSPPDYNEQFF. DNA for the CDR3: TGCGCCAGCAGCCCCGACAGCCCCCCTGACTACAATGAGCAGTTCTTC.